This T cell receptor beta chain was identified during a study of radiotherapy plus CTLA-4 blockade in lung cancer. Assay used: immunoSEQ multiplex PCR; TCRdb lists only in-frame clones, some missing. The table records some 70,000 clones, over 75% of them present only once. In this sample, this clone turned up a few times. V lost 1 base, J lost 3 bases, and 13 bases lay in between. CDR3 length: 15 amino acids. CDR1 and CDR2 (germline): LGHNA, YNFKEQ. The sequence derives from a human donor with non-small cell lung cancer who had a partial response to radiotherapy plus ipilimumab. This rearrangement joins TRBV4-2 to TRBJ2-7, with a tentative D call TRBD1 (6 bases). The input for sequencing was peripheral blood, taken from a patient treated with radiotherapy plus ipilimumab. This chain's CDR3 is CASSQVHRADYEQYF. The CDR3 nucleotides read TGTGCCAGCAGCCAAGTACACAGGGCGGACTACGAGCAGTACTTC.